This T cell receptor beta chain was profiled in a study of cytomegalovirus exposure and HLA in healthy donors. General study points: Reportedly, cytomegalovirus status was diagnosed with high sensitivity and specificity. Some TCR beta chains (164 of them) were listed as cytomegalovirus-associated. In the roughly 120 validation repertoires, more than 85% of cluster scores exceeded 0, per a later analysis.

Assay: immunoSEQ multiplex PCR; the TCRdb copy retains only in-frame clones and omits some. The sample carries roughly 120,000 clones, approximately 90% recorded once. The donors were part of the validation cohort, which consisted of under 150 subjects and was separate from the first cohort of about 670 subjects. Between the trimmed V and J ends, which lost 5 bases and 0 bases, there was a span of 11 bases. CDR3 length: 15 amino acids. Germline loops: CDR1 LNHDA, CDR2 SQIVND (reference sequence). The sample holds one count of this clone. Its antigen is still unknown. This TCR was recovered from a man aged 18 to 30 in good health and CMV-seronegative. J is TRBJ2-1 and V is TRBV19; no definite D call. Material: PBMCs. The CDR3 protein is CASSSQRRSYNEQFF. CDR3 in DNA: TGTGCCAGTAGTTCCCAGCGCCGCTCCTACAATGAGCAGTTCTTC.